The 27 T cell receptor beta chains below come from one sample, sequenced in a study of control samples from healthy donors and cancer patients. The table came from immunoSEQ multiplex PCR; TCRdb's copy has only in-frame clones and leaves some out. The table includes 64,000 or so clones, 92% detected once. The sequencing input was PBMCs. The receptors were sampled from a man aged 35-49 years with colorectal cancer.

This chain connects TRBV7-8 to TRBJ1-3; TRBD1 might be the D (5 bases). The V and J ends lost 5 bases and 4 bases respectively, with 12 bases between them. Germline assignment: CDR1 SGHVS and CDR2 FQNEAQ. The CDR3 is made up of 14 amino acids. The DNA for the CDR3 is TGTGCCAGCAGCCCTCCAGGGATGGGAAACACCATATATTTT. It codes for CASSPPGMGNTIYF.

This clone was seen only once. The chain joins TRBV5-1 to TRBJ2-5, with a possible D match to TRBD1 (6 bases). V was cut by 0 bases and J by 4 bases, with 19 bases left in between. The CDR3 covers 17 residues. Germline V gene data show CDR1 as SGHRS and CDR2 as YFSETQ. CDR3 bases: TGCGCCAGCAGCTTGGAGGCTCGCACAGGGTGGGGAGAGACCCAGTACTTC. Its translation is CASSLEARTGWGETQYF.

This chain uses TRBV11-2 with TRBJ2-6; 7 bases line up with TRBD1. This CDR3 has 18 residues. The J segment lost 0 bases and the V segment lost 6 bases, leaving 11 bases of the junction unmatched. Germline values: CDR1 SGHAT, CDR2 FQNNGV. DNA of the CDR3: TGTGCCAGCAGAAGACCGGGACAGCTTATCTCTGGGGCCAACGTCCTGACTTTC. Translation: CASRRPGQLISGANVLTF.

This clone has just one count. The chain links TRBV21-1 to TRBJ1-4. TRBV21-1 is reported as a pseudogene. This CDR3 contains 16 residues. The CDR3 DNA reads TGTGCCAGCCACGGCCAACACAGGCGGGGTAATGAAAAACTGTTTTTT. It encodes CASHGQHRRGNEKLFF.

This rearrangement joins TRBV7-3 to TRBJ2-7; D may be TRBD2 (6 bases). The V end lost 5 bases, the J end lost 3 bases, and 14 bases lay between the germline ends. The CDR3 is 14 amino acids. The V gene's germline CDR1 is SGHTA and CDR2 FQGTGA. The CDR3 is CASSDGTGGYEQYF. CDR3 nucleotide sequence: TGTGCCAGCAGCGACGGGACTGGAGGCTACGAGCAGTACTTC.

The chain joins TRBV18 to TRBJ1-4; D is ambiguous. CDR1 is KGHSH and CDR2 is LQKENI in the germline V gene. V was pared by 3 bases and J by 3 bases, with 14 bases between. This CDR3 is 16 amino acids long. Here the CDR3 reads CASSPLPPAANEKLFF. CDR3 in DNA: TGTGCCAGCTCACCTCTACCTCCGGCGGCTAATGAAAAACTGTTTTTT.

This clone occurred a few times. The CDR3 region has the DNA TGTGCCAGCAGCTTCGGGACAGGGGGCGATGGCTACACCTTC. Translation: CASSFGTGGDGYTF. J is TRBJ1-2 and V is TRBV5-4; 12 bases are a match to TRBD1. The germline gives CDR1 SGHNT, CDR2 YYREEE (reference sequence). Unmatched junction bases numbered 2, after V lost 2 bases and J lost 6 bases. This CDR3 comprises 14 residues. The variable domain in full, completed from reference TRBV5-4 and TRBJ1-2, reads ETGVTQSPTHLIKTRGQQVTLRCSSQSGHNTVSWYQQALGQGPQFIFQYYREEENGRGNFPPRFSGLQFPNYSSELNVNALELDDSALYLCASSFGTGGDGYTFGSGTRLTVV.

The gene calls are TRBV27 and TRBJ1-1; D is unresolved. Germline CDR1 and CDR2: MNHEY and SMNVEV (reference sequence). The CDR3 runs 17 residues. V dropped 5 bases and J dropped 0 bases, with 19 bases sitting between them. The CDR3 nucleotides read TGTGCCAGCAGTCCCATCGCCGTCCAGAAAATGAACACTGAAGCTTTCTTT. Its protein product is CASSPIAVQKMNTEAFF.

Here the CDR3 DNA reads TGTGCCAGCAGCTCGGGGCTAGCGTATGAGCAGTTCTTC. The encoded protein is CASSSGLAYEQFF. The chain uses TRBV7-3 and TRBJ2-1, with D perhaps matching TRBD2 (6 bases). CDR1 SGHTA and CDR2 FQGTGA come from the germline V gene. V lost 4 bases and J lost 8, with 12 bases in between. The CDR3 length is 13 residues.

The chain joins TRBV7-3 to TRBJ2-7, with 10 positions matching TRBD1. Per the germline V gene, CDR1 is SGHTA and CDR2 is FQGTGA. V was pared by 2 bases and J by 0 bases, with 1 base of the junction left unmatched. The CDR3 runs to 15 residues. The CDR3 sequence is CASSLGTGASYEQYF. CDR3 bases: TGTGCCAGCAGCTTAGGGACAGGGGCCTCCTACGAGCAGTACTTC.

The V gene is TRBV5-1, the J gene TRBJ1-1, with D perhaps matching TRBD1 (6 bases). Trimming left V 4 bases short and J 4 bases short, with 17 bases between. This CDR3 has 15 residues. Germline V lookup: CDR1 SGHRS, CDR2 YFSETQ. CDR3: CASSRSGEVGTEAFF. The CDR3 DNA reads TGCGCCAGCAGCAGATCAGGGGAAGTGGGCACTGAAGCTTTCTTT.

The rearrangement links TRBV6-2 or TRBV6-3 to TRBJ2-1; 10 positions match TRBD1. The J segment lost 10 bases and the V segment lost 4 bases, leaving 7 bases of the junction unmatched. In germline, CDR1 is MNHEY, CDR2 SVGEGT. This CDR3 comprises 14 residues. The DNA for the CDR3 is TGTGCCAGCAGTTCGACAGGGGGCCTACGGGAGCAGTTCTTC. Translation: CASSSTGGLREQFF.

V gene TRBV2 combines with J gene TRBJ2-3; maybe TRBD2 (7 bases). Between the trimmed V and J ends, which lost 6 bases and 9 bases, there was a span of 22 bases. This CDR3 spans 15 amino acids. Germline CDR1 reads SNHLY; CDR2 reads FYNNEI. CDR3 amino acids: CASSSGRGHGMTQYF. For the CDR3, the DNA is TGTGCCAGCAGCTCAGGGAGGGGACACGGAATGACGCAGTATTTT.

V is TRBV19 and J is TRBJ2-3; 8 nucleotides match TRBD1. Germline CDR1 is LNHDA and CDR2 is SQIVND (reference sequence). The trim removed 7 bases at V and 2 bases at J, leaving 8 bases unmatched. The CDR3 runs to 15 residues. The CDR3 DNA is TGTGCCAGTAATCGCAGGGGGCAATCCACAGATACGCAGTATTTT. It is translated as CASNRRGQSTDTQYF.

The J gene is TRBJ1-5, the V gene TRBV5-1; perhaps TRBD1 as D (5 bases). CDR3 size: 16 residues. V was shortened by 0 bases and J by 0 bases, with 10 bases between the two germline ends. Germline V lookup: CDR1 SGHRS, CDR2 YFSETQ. The CDR3 DNA sequence: TGCGCCAGCAGCTTGGGGGTCGGGGGTAGCAATCAGCCCCAGCATTTT. This sequence encodes CASSLGVGGSNQPQHF.

CDR3 coding DNA: TGTGCCAGTAGGAGGGGAGCGATCGGGGCCAACGTCCTGACTTTC. Its protein product is CASRRGAIGANVLTF. The genes are TRBV19 and TRBJ2-6; D could derive from TRBD1 or TRBD2 (5 bases each). The CDR3 runs 15 residues. Trimming removed 6 bases from V and 4 bases from J, with 13 bases in between. CDR1 is LNHDA and CDR2 is SQIVND in the germline V gene (reference sequence).

The chain carries TRBV9 and TRBJ1-4, with D possibly TRBD1 on 5 matching bases. Trimming left V 1 base short and J 8 bases short, with 15 bases between. CDR1 SGDLS and CDR2 YYNGEE come from the germline V gene. The CDR3 consists of 15 residues. CDR3 in DNA: TGTGCCAGCAGCGTAAAGGGGTTCGGGGGAGAAAAACTGTTTTTT. Its translation: CASSVKGFGGEKLFF.

A remark on this clone: At one end the junction does not follow the germline gene, possibly because of a read error. The chain joins TRBV6-5 to TRBJ1-2; 8 positions agree with TRBD1. The CDR3 contains 15 residues. Germline loops: CDR1 MNHEY, CDR2 SVGAGI. CDR3 region: CASRPTGGNHYDYTF. DNA for the CDR3: TGTGCCAGCCGCCCCACAGGGGGAAACCACTATGACTACACCTTC.

The rearrangement uses TRBV28 and TRBJ1-3; D is perhaps TRBD1 (5 bases). Germline-derived CDR1 and CDR2 are MDHEN and SYDVKM. Trimming took 7 bases from V and 5 from J, leaving 15 bases between them. The CDR3 runs to 14 residues. In DNA, the CDR3 is TGTGCCAGCATTGGGGACGGGCGGCGAAACACCATATATTTT. Translating gives CASIGDGRRNTIYF.

The DNA of the CDR3 is TGTGCCAGCAGCCTAGAAAACAGGGGGAACACTGAAGCTTTCTTT. This codes for CASSLENRGNTEAFF. The chain has TRBV4-2 and TRBJ1-1, with 7 bases aligning to TRBD1. CDR1 LGHNA and CDR2 YNFKEQ come from the germline V gene. Trimming removed 4 bases from V and 1 base from J; junction bases left unmatched: 6. CDR3 length: 15 residues.

V and J are TRBV6-5 and TRBJ1-2, with D tentatively TRBD1 (5 bases). Trimming pared 7 bases from V and 1 base from J, leaving 10 bases between. CDR1 and CDR2 from the germline V gene are MNHEY and SVGAGI. This CDR3 region has 13 residues. The CDR3 reads CASTERGNYGYTF. Here the CDR3 DNA reads TGTGCCAGCACCGAGAGGGGTAACTATGGCTACACCTTC.

This chain uses TRBV12-5 with TRBJ2-3; 7 nucleotides agree with TRBD1. J lost 2 bases, V lost 6 bases, and 8 bases had no gene match. Germline V lookup: CDR1 LGHNT, CDR2 FRNRAP. There are 15 residues in the CDR3. CDR3: CASGPTGANTDTQYF. The CDR3 bases are TGTGCTAGTGGGCCAACAGGGGCGAACACAGATACGCAGTATTTT.

The J gene is TRBJ1-5, the V gene TRBV29-1; D unresolved. There are 14 residues in the CDR3. Trimming removed 7 bases from V and 0 bases from J, with 13 bases in between. Germline V CDR1 and CDR2: SQVTM, ANQGSEA. CDR3 amino acids: CSATGGNSNQPQHF. In DNA, the CDR3 is TGCAGCGCAACGGGAGGGAATAGCAATCAGCCCCAGCATTTT.

This rearrangement joins TRBV24-1 to TRBJ2-1; a weak D match, TRBD1 (7 bases). Germline V gene lookup returns CDR1 KGHDR and CDR2 SFDVKD. V was trimmed by 9 bases and J by 7 bases, leaving 18 bases between them. The CDR3 is made up of 14 amino acids. The CDR3 loop reads CATGGGGLGNEQFF. The DNA of the CDR3 is TGTGCCACCGGAGGAGGGGGCCTGGGGAATGAGCAGTTCTTC.

The chain couples TRBV3-1 (or the pseudogene TRBV3-2) to TRBJ2-3; D not certain. V was pared by 0 bases and J by 6 bases, with 13 bases between. The germline V gene has CDR1 LGHDT and CDR2 YNNKEL (reference sequence). This CDR3 comprises 15 residues. The CDR3 DNA follows: TGTGCCAGCAGCCAAGACCAAGTTAACGGCGATACGCAGTATTTT. It encodes CASSQDQVNGDTQYF.

The chain has TRBV7-2 and TRBJ2-5; D is unclear. This CDR3 contains 13 residues. The germline V gene encodes CDR1 SGHTA and CDR2 FQGNSA. V lost 0 bases and J 5 bases, leaving 7 bases between the germline ends. The CDR3, as DNA: TGTGCCAGCAGCTTAGCGTGGGGTGAGACCCAGTACTTC. As protein: CASSLAWGETQYF.

The V gene is TRBV19, the J gene TRBJ2-5; a possible D gene is TRBD1 (7 bases). Germline V gene data show CDR1 as LNHDA and CDR2 as SQIVND (reference sequence). The CDR3 contains 13 residues. Trimming removed 10 bases from V and 5 bases from J, with 17 bases in between. The CDR3, as DNA: TGTGCCACCCGGAGGGGGCAGAGGGAGACCCAGTACTTC. This translates into CATRRGQRETQYF.